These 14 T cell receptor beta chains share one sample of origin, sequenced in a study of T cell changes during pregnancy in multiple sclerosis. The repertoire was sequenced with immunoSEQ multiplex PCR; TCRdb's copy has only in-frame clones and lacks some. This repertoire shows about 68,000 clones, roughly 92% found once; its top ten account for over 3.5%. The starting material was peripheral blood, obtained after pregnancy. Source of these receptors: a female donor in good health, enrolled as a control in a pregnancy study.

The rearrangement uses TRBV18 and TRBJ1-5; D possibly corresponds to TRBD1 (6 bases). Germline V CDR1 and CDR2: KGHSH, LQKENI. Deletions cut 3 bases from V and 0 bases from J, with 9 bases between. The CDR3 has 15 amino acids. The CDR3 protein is CASSPTGYSNQPQHF. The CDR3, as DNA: TGTGCCAGCTCACCGACAGGATATAGCAATCAGCCCCAGCATTTT.

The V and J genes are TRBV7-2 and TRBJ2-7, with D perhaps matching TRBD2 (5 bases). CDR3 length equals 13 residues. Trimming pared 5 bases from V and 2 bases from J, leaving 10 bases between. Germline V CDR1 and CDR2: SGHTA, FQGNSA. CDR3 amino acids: CASSITSPYEQYF. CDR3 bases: TGTGCCAGCAGCATCACTAGTCCCTACGAGCAGTACTTC.

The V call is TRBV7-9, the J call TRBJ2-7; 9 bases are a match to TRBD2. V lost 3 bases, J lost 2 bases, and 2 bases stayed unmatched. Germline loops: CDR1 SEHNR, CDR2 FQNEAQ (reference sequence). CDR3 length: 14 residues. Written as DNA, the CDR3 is TGTGCCAGCAGCTTGGTAGCGGGAGCCTACGAGCAGTACTTC. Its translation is CASSLVAGAYEQYF.

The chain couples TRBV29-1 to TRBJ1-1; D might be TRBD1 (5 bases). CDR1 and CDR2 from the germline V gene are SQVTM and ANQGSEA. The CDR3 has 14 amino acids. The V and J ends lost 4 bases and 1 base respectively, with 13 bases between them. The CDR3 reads CSVALRAGNTEAFF. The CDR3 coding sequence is TGCAGCGTTGCCCTCAGGGCTGGGAACACTGAAGCTTTCTTT. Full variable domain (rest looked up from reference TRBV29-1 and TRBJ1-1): SAVISQKPSRDICQRGTSLTIQCQVDSQVTMMFWYRQQPGQSLTLIATANQGSEATYESGFVIDKFPISRPNLTFSTLTVSNMSPEDSSIYLCSVALRAGNTEAFFGQGTRLTVV.

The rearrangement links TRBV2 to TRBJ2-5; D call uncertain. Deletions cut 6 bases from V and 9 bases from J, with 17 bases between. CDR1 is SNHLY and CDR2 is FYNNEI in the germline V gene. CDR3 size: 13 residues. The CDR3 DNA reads TGTGCCAGCAGGCCGGATGCGGCCCCACCCCAGTACTTC. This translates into CASRPDAAPPQYF. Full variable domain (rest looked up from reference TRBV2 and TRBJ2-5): EPEVTQTPSHQVTQMGQEVILRCVPISNHLYFYWYRQILGQKVEFLVSFYNNEISEKSEIFDDQFSVERPDGSNFTLKIRSTKLEDSAMYFCASRPDAAPPQYFGPGTRLLVL.

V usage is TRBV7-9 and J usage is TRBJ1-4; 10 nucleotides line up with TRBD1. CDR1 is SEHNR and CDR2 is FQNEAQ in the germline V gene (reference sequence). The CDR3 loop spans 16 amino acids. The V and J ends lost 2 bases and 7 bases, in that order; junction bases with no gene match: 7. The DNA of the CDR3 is TGTGCCAGCAGCTTATATCCGGGACAGGGGACTGAAAAACTGTTTTTT. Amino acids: CASSLYPGQGTEKLFF.

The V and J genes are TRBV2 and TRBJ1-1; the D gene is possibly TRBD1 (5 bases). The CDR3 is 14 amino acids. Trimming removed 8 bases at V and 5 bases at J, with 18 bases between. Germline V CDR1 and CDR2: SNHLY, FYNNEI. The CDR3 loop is CASGWGRSGTEAFF. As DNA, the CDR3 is TGTGCCAGCGGGTGGGGCCGAAGTGGTACTGAAGCTTTCTTT.

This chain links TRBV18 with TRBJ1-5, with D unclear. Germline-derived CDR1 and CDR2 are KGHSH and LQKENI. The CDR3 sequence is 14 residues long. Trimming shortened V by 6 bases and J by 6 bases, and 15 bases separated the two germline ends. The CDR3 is CASSPGRAGQPQHF. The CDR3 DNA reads TGTGCCAGCTCCCCGGGGAGGGCGGGTCAGCCCCAGCATTTT.

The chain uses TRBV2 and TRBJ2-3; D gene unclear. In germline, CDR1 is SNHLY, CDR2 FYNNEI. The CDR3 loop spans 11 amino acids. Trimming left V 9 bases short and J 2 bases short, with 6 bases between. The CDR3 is CASLITDTQYF. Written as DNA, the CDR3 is TGTGCCAGTCTAATCACAGATACGCAGTATTTT.

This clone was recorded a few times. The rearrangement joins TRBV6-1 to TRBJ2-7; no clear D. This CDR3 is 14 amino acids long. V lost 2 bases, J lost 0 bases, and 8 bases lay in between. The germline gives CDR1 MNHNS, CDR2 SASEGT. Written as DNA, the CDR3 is TGTGCCAGCAGTGAATGGAGCCGCTCCTACGAGCAGTACTTC. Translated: CASSEWSRSYEQYF.

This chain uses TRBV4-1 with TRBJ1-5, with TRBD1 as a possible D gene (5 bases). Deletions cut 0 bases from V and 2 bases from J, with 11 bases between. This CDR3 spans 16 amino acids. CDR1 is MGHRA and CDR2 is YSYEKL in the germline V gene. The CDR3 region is CASSQDPQGRNQPQHF. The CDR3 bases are TGCGCCAGCAGCCAAGATCCGCAGGGTCGCAATCAGCCCCAGCATTTT.

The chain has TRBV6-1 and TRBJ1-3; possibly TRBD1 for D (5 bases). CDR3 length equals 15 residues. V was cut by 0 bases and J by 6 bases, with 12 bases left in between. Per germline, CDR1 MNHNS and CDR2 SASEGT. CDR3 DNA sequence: TGTGCCAGCAGTGAAGCGGAAGGGGAAGAAAACACCATATATTTT. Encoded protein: CASSEAEGEENTIYF.

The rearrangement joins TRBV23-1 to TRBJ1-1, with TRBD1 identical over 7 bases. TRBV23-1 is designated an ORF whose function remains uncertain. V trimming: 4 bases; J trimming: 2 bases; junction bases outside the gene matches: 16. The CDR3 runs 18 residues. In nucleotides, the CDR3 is TGCGCCAGCAGTCCACCGACCGACAGGGAAGATTGTAACACTGAAGCTTTCTTT. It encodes CASSPPTDREDCNTEAFF.

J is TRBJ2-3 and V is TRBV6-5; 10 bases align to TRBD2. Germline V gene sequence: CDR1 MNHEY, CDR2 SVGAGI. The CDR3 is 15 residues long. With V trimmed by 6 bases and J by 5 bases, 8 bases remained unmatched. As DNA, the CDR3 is TGTGCCAGCAGCAGGGGGAGCGGGGGGGGAGATACGCAGTATTTT. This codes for CASSRGSGGGDTQYF.